The 19 T cell receptor beta chains reported below all come from one sample, sequenced in a study of pediatric ulcerative colitis. Some clones are missing from TCRdb's copy, which holds only in-frame ones; the method was immunoSEQ multiplex PCR. Of around 64,000 clones in the sample, approximately 87% were seen once. Material for sequencing was blood. Receptors were obtained from a boy younger than 18 with severe ulcerative colitis.

The rearrangement joins TRBV11-2 to TRBJ2-3; D remains unclear. Germline CDR1 and CDR2: SGHAT and FQNNGV. V was clipped by 8 bases and J by 5 bases, with 11 bases between them. CDR3 length equals 12 residues. The CDR3 DNA follows: TGTGCCAGCGGATTAGTTGAAGATACGCAGTATTTT. Encoded protein: CASGLVEDTQYF.

The chain combines TRBV6-5 with TRBJ2-6, with D possibly TRBD1 on 5 matching bases. This CDR3 has 15 residues. CDR1 and CDR2 (germline): MNHEY, SVGAGI. Trimming shortened V by 6 bases and J by 4 bases, and 13 bases separated the two germline ends. CDR3 in DNA: TGTGCCAGCAGGTCGCAGGGCCCCGGGGCCAACGTCCTGACTTTC. Translation: CASRSQGPGANVLTF.

The rearrangement joins TRBV5-6 to TRBJ2-7; tentatively, D is TRBD2 (6 bases). The V and J ends lost 0 bases and 2 bases respectively, with 12 bases between them. CDR1 is SGHDT and CDR2 is YYEEEE in the germline V gene. This CDR3 region has 15 residues. The CDR3 DNA sequence: TGTGCCAGCAGCTTGGCGGCTAGCGCAGCCTACGAGCAGTACTTC. It specifies CASSLAASAAYEQYF. Looking up the rest from reference TRBV5-6 and TRBJ2-7 gives the full variable domain: DAGVTQSPTHLIKTRGQQVTLRCSPKSGHDTVSWYQQALGQGPQFIFQYYEEEERQRGNFPDRFSGHQFPNYSSELNVNALLLGDSALYLCASSLAASAAYEQYFGPGTRLTVT.

This chain links TRBV7-6 with TRBJ1-1; the match to TRBD1 covers 7 bases. Germline V gives CDR1 SGHVS, CDR2 FNYEAQ. The CDR3 consists of 13 residues. Unmatched junction bases numbered 3, after V lost 4 bases and J lost 4 bases. Here the CDR3 DNA reads TGTGCCAGCAGCTCGGGACAGAGCACTGAAGCTTTCTTT. Encoded protein: CASSSGQSTEAFF.

The rearrangement uses TRBV27 and TRBJ1-5; no definite D call. Deletions cut 2 bases from V and 7 bases from J, with 6 bases between. Germline lookup yields CDR1 MNHEY and CDR2 SMNVEV (reference sequence). The CDR3 covers 12 residues. The CDR3 protein is CASSLPGQPQHF. The CDR3 bases are TGTGCCAGCAGTTTACCGGGACAGCCCCAGCATTTT.

This clone was found once. The rearrangement joins TRBV5-1 to TRBJ2-5, with 8 bases that match TRBD1. The germline CDR1 and CDR2 sequences are SGHRS and YFSETQ. This CDR3 region has 13 residues. V shed 4 bases, J shed 3 bases, and the junction held 2 bases outside the gene matches. This CDR3 is CASSPDREETQYF. The CDR3 DNA is TGCGCCAGCAGCCCGGACAGGGAAGAGACCCAGTACTTC.

This clone was seen once. The chain couples TRBV19 to TRBJ2-2; weak D call: TRBD2 (7 bases). Trimming cost V 10 bases and J 0 bases, with 18 bases left between them. In germline, CDR1 is LNHDA, CDR2 SQIVND (reference sequence). This CDR3 region has 16 residues. This CDR3 is CATTRGRAANTGELFF. Written as DNA, the CDR3 is TGTGCCACCACAAGGGGGAGGGCGGCGAACACCGGGGAGCTGTTTTTT.

The V call is TRBV7-9, the J call TRBJ1-1, with 8 nucleotides matching TRBD1. This CDR3 comprises 15 residues. The germline V gene encodes CDR1 SEHNR and CDR2 FQNEAQ (reference sequence). The trim removed 4 bases at V and 0 bases at J, leaving 4 bases unmatched. The CDR3 DNA follows: TGTGCCAGCAGCTCGCAGGACAGGGTGAACACTGAAGCTTTCTTT. Its protein product is CASSSQDRVNTEAFF.

This chain joins TRBV6-6 and TRBJ2-1, with a weak D call TRBD2 (6 bases). The length of the CDR3 is 15 residues. The V and J ends lost 6 bases and 4 bases respectively, with 16 bases between them. The germline gives CDR1 MNHNY, CDR2 SVGAGI (reference sequence). The CDR3 DNA sequence: TGTGCCAGCAGCCCCGGGAGAAGCGGATACAATGAGCAGTTCTTC. This sequence encodes CASSPGRSGYNEQFF.

This chain joins TRBV6-6 and TRBJ1-4; possibly TRBD1 for D (5 bases). Between the trimmed V and J ends, which lost 5 bases and 4 bases, there was a span of 14 bases. Per the germline V gene, CDR1 is MNHNY and CDR2 is SVGAGI (reference sequence). The CDR3 covers 15 residues. The chain's CDR3 is CASSNWDFFNEKLFF. CDR3 coding DNA: TGTGCCAGCAGTAACTGGGACTTCTTTAATGAAAAACTGTTTTTT.

V gene TRBV7-3 combines with J gene TRBJ2-7; tentatively, D is TRBD1 (6 bases). The V end was cut by 6 bases, the J end by 0 bases, with 9 bases between. The CDR3 covers 13 residues. Germline-derived CDR1 and CDR2 are SGHTA and FQGTGA. The CDR3 coding sequence is TGTGCCAGCAGGGACAGCCTCTCCTACGAGCAGTACTTC. Amino acids: CASRDSLSYEQYF.

This chain uses TRBV25-1 with TRBJ2-3; 9 nucleotides align to TRBD2. V lost 1 base, J lost 1 base, and 6 bases stayed unmatched. The CDR3 has 17 amino acids. In germline, CDR1 is MGHDK, CDR2 SYGVNS. In nucleotides, the CDR3 is TGTGCCAGCAGTGAATCCTATAGCGGGAGCGGCACAGATACGCAGTATTTT. Encoded protein: CASSESYSGSGTDTQYF.

This chain uses TRBV7-9 with TRBJ1-1; 7 positions agree with TRBD1. V trimming: 4 bases; J trimming: 1 base; junction bases outside the gene matches: 3. CDR3 length: 14 residues. The V gene's germline CDR1 is SEHNR and CDR2 FQNEAQ (reference sequence). CDR3 bases: TGTGCCAGCAGCTCGACAGGGCCGAACACTGAAGCTTTCTTT. Translated, it gives CASSSTGPNTEAFF.

This chain joins TRBV7-2 and TRBJ2-7, with D maybe TRBD2 (6 bases). Germline V gene lookup returns CDR1 SGHTA and CDR2 FQGNSA. V lost 2 bases, J lost 3 bases, and 8 bases lay in between. The CDR3 is 13 residues long. CDR3 sequence: CASSLQGGYEQYF. As DNA, the CDR3 is TGTGCCAGCAGCTTACAGGGAGGCTACGAGCAGTACTTC.

CDR3 loop: CASSIDHGGANSQPQHF. DNA for the CDR3: TGTGCCAGTAGTATAGATCACGGGGGGGCAAACAGTCAGCCCCAGCATTTT. The chain uses TRBV19 and TRBJ1-5, with D perhaps TRBD1 (6 bases). The length of the CDR3 is 17 residues. Germline V gene lookup returns CDR1 LNHDA and CDR2 SQIVND (reference sequence). Trimming pared 0 bases from V and 6 bases from J, leaving 18 bases between.

V gene TRBV7-3 combines with J gene TRBJ2-1, with 9 bases identical to TRBD2. V was clipped by 3 bases and J by 2 bases; unmatched bases: 2. This CDR3 contains 15 residues. Germline V gene lookup returns CDR1 SGHTA and CDR2 FQGTGA. CDR3: CASSFSGSPYNEQFF. CDR3 sequence (DNA): TGTGCCAGCAGCTTTAGCGGGAGCCCCTACAATGAGCAGTTCTTC.

This clone has a handful of counts. The chain is built from TRBV7-9 and TRBJ2-1, with unresolved D. Per germline, CDR1 SEHNR and CDR2 FQNEAQ (reference sequence). The V end lost 1 base, the J end lost 8 bases, and 18 bases lay between the germline ends. The CDR3 spans 16 residues. The CDR3: CASSLEAPARSDEQFF. CDR3 sequence (DNA): TGTGCCAGCAGCTTAGAGGCCCCTGCAAGGTCCGATGAGCAGTTCTTC.

This chain links TRBV7-2 with TRBJ1-2, with 7 bases lining up with TRBD1. CDR3 length: 14 residues. Germline CDR1 reads SGHTA; CDR2 reads FQGNSA. Unmatched junction bases numbered 7, after V lost 5 bases and J lost 4 bases. As DNA, the CDR3 is TGTGCCAGCAGCACACCAAACAGGGGCTATGGCTACACCTTC. Its protein is CASSTPNRGYGYTF.

V is TRBV5-6 and J is TRBJ1-1; D gene uncertain. Trimming took off 1 base at V and 1 base at J, with 8 bases between the two ends. Per the germline V gene, CDR1 is SGHDT and CDR2 is YYEEEE. This CDR3 comprises 14 residues. CDR3 bases: TGTGCCAGCAGCTTGCAAGGGAGGAACACTGAAGCTTTCTTT. It encodes CASSLQGRNTEAFF.